One and the same sample provided the 15 T cell receptor beta chains below, sequenced in a study of blood T cell repertoires in COVID-19 (dated by TCRdb to about 2020). Receptor amplification or capture employed the immunoSEQ multiplex PCR assay. TCRdb took this table from immuneACCESS and kept in-frame rearrangements with V and J called. Such tables lack part of the clones; where checked against another copy, unresolved V genes explain under half of the gap, and the rest is unexplained. Within this sample are some 54,000 clones, with approximately 89% of them counted one time only. The ten largest make up approximately 8.1% of the sample. The sequenced sample was peripheral blood. Receptors were obtained from a man at least 80 years old with active or convalescent COVID-19.

This rearrangement joins TRBV7-2 to TRBJ2-5; TRBD2 aligns across 8 bases. The germline CDR1 and CDR2 sequences are SGHTA and FQGNSA. This CDR3 contains 15 residues. V was pared by 1 base and J by 4 bases, with 5 bases of the junction left unmatched. CDR3 sequence reads: CASSLGGGRLETQYF. The CDR3 DNA reads TGTGCCAGCAGCTTAGGCGGGGGGAGATTAGAGACCCAGTACTTC.

This chain links TRBV7-9 with TRBJ1-5; maybe TRBD1 (5 bases). There are 13 residues in the CDR3. Trimming took off 1 base at V and 5 bases at J, with 6 bases between the two ends. The germline gives CDR1 SEHNR, CDR2 FQNEAQ (reference sequence). CDR3 nucleotides: TGTGCCAGCAGCTTAGTAGGGGATCAGCCCCAGCATTTT. Its protein is CASSLVGDQPQHF.

This clone was observed a single time. The rearrangement links TRBV13 to TRBJ2-5; D perhaps matches TRBD1 (6 bases). The V gene's germline CDR1 is PRHDT and CDR2 FYEKMQ (reference sequence). V lost 5 bases and J lost 2, with 9 bases in between. CDR3 length: 13 amino acids. The CDR3 DNA is TGTGCCAGCAGCCGAGGACAGCAAGAGACCCAGTACTTC. It codes for CASSRGQQETQYF.

Worth noting for this clone: This is likely a read error, given that the CDR3 carries no conserved phenylalanine or tryptophan at its end. The DNA is omitted, as the CDR3 cannot be located on it reliably, and the CDR3 follows TCRdb's listing. The chain uses TRBV6-2 or TRBV6-3 and TRBJ2-7; TRBD2 is the table's D call and was not checked against the DNA. The germline CDR1 and CDR2 sequences are MNHEY and SVGEGT. The length of the CDR3 is 13 amino acids, counting both ends. CDR3 sequence reads: CASSWTQNVIDLY.

The V call is TRBV28, the J call TRBJ1-6; D is possibly TRBD1 (6 bases). The V gene lost 9 bases and the J gene lost 7 bases, with 19 bases spanning the gap. This CDR3 spans 15 amino acids. Germline CDR1 MDHEN, CDR2 SYDVKM. CDR3 residues: CASSGGGPGNSPLHF. The CDR3 coding sequence is TGTGCCAGTTCGGGAGGGGGTCCGGGCAATTCACCCCTCCACTTT.

The chain couples TRBV10-3 to TRBJ1-1, with D tentatively TRBD1 (5 bases). The CDR3 totals 14 residues. Between the trimmed V and J ends, which lost 6 bases and 2 bases, there was a span of 13 bases. CDR1 is ENHRY and CDR2 is SYGVKD in the germline V gene. In nucleotides, the CDR3 is TGTGCCATCAGCCCGCGGGACTCTAACACTGAAGCTTTCTTT. Translation gives CAISPRDSNTEAFF.

V is TRBV3-1 (or the pseudogene TRBV3-2) and J is TRBJ1-3; 8 bases align to TRBD1. The CDR3 is 18 amino acids. V dropped 4 bases and J dropped 0; count of bases not matched to a gene: 11. The germline V gene has CDR1 LGHDT and CDR2 YNNKEL (reference sequence). The CDR3 is CASSLRTGSHFSGNTIYF. Written as DNA, the CDR3 is TGTGCCAGCAGCCTCAGGACAGGGTCACACTTCTCTGGAAACACCATATATTTT.

The gene calls are TRBV28 and TRBJ2-7; maybe TRBD2 (5 bases). From germline, CDR1 is MDHEN and CDR2 SYDVKM. There are 13 residues in the CDR3. Trimming removed 6 bases from V and 5 bases from J, with 14 bases in between. CDR3 coding DNA: TGTGCCAGCAGCCGCGCCGGACTGAACGAGCAGTACTTC. Residues: CASSRAGLNEQYF. Filled out from reference TRBV28 and TRBJ2-7, the complete variable domain reads DVKVTQSSRYLVKRTGEKVFLECVQDMDHENMFWYRQDPGLGLRLIYFSYDVKMKEKGDIPEGYSVSREKKERFSLILESASTNQTSMYLCASSRAGLNEQYFGPGTRLTVT.

The chain employs TRBV7-9 and TRBJ2-3; D uncertain. With 6 bases removed from V and 4 bases from J, the gap between germline ends came to 14 bases. Germline values: CDR1 SEHNR, CDR2 FQNEAQ (reference sequence). The CDR3 consists of 14 residues. The CDR3 loop reads CASRLPMAPDTQYF. CDR3 DNA sequence: TGTGCCAGCAGGCTCCCGATGGCCCCAGATACGCAGTATTTT.

The gene calls are TRBV27 and TRBJ1-6, with no clear D. This CDR3 region has 17 residues. From germline, CDR1 is MNHEY and CDR2 SMNVEV (reference sequence). Trimming shortened V by 3 bases and J by 0 bases, and 12 bases separated the two germline ends. Written as DNA, the CDR3 is TGTGCCAGCAGTTTGGAGCGTCCTAGCTCCTATAATTCACCCCTCCACTTT. As protein: CASSLERPSSYNSPLHF.

The chain employs TRBV28 and TRBJ1-2; no firm D call. The V gene's germline CDR1 is MDHEN and CDR2 SYDVKM. This CDR3 has 15 residues. With 5 bases removed from V and 8 bases from J, the gap between germline ends came to 21 bases. CDR3 amino acids: CASSRTAGGSQGYTF. The CDR3 DNA reads TGTGCCAGCAGTCGCACGGCGGGAGGTTCGCAGGGCTACACCTTC.

The chain has TRBV11-1 and TRBJ2-1; 7 nucleotides agree with TRBD2. This CDR3 region has 15 residues. The V gene's germline CDR1 is SGHAT and CDR2 FQDESV (reference sequence). With V trimmed by 0 bases and J by 2 bases, 1 base remained unmatched. CDR3 sequence: CASSLAGGAYNEQFF. CDR3 in DNA: TGTGCCAGCAGCTTAGCGGGGGGGGCCTACAATGAGCAGTTCTTC.

The V call is TRBV30, the J call TRBJ2-7, with D maybe TRBD1 (6 bases). With 3 bases removed from V and 7 bases from J, the gap between germline ends came to 25 bases. The CDR3 runs 16 residues. The germline gives CDR1 GTSNPN, CDR2 SVGIG (reference sequence). CDR3 region: CAWRTPTGTITWEQYF. The CDR3, as DNA: TGTGCCTGGAGAACGCCCACCGGGACAATTACATGGGAGCAGTACTTC.

This chain links TRBV5-1 with TRBJ2-2; perhaps TRBD2 as D (5 bases). Germline values: CDR1 SGHRS, CDR2 YFSETQ. The CDR3 is 16 amino acids. Trimming shortened V by 1 base and J by 4 bases, and 14 bases separated the two germline ends. The CDR3 loop reads CASSLFSVSGTGELFF. CDR3 bases: TGCGCCAGCAGCTTGTTTTCCGTGAGCGGCACCGGGGAGCTGTTTTTT.

The chain uses TRBV11-3 and TRBJ2-7, with a weak D call TRBD2 (5 bases). Trimming took 1 base from V and 5 from J, leaving 12 bases between them. Per the germline V gene, CDR1 is SGHNT and CDR2 is YENEEA. The CDR3 sequence is 14 residues long. CDR3 sequence (DNA): TGTGCCAGCAGCTTAGGAGGGCCGCGGGACGAGCAGTACTTC. This translates into CASSLGGPRDEQYF.